This T cell receptor (beta chain) was profiled in a study of blood T cell repertoires in COVID-19. Across the whole study: There were acute and convalescent COVID-19 samples, and they came from the United States, Italy and Spain. PBMCs, B-cell-depleted T cells, or T cells provided the cDNA or gDNA that made up the material.

Source study methods: Researchers report that nucleated cell counts were estimated from reference gene primer amplification. Produced via immunoSEQ multiplex PCR; TCRdb's table is partial and in-frame only. Clone size and the V and J calls come from that table; the DNA yielded D and trimming. The sample lists 150,000 to 200,000 clones; around 80% were seen once. Input material: peripheral blood. The TCR sequence derives from a man in his 60s with active or convalescent COVID-19.

CDR3 residues: CASSPGTGIETQYF. The CDR3 nucleotides are TGTGCCAGCTCACCGGGGACAGGGATAGAGACCCAGTACTTC. V usage is TRBV18 and J usage is TRBJ2-5, with 9 bases that match TRBD1. CDR1 and CDR2 from the germline V gene are KGHSH and LQKENI. CDR3 size: 14 residues. The junction had 3 bases not matched to a gene; V was cut back by 3 bases and J by 4 bases. The entire variable domain, with the rest obtained from reference TRBV18 and TRBJ2-5, is as follows: NAGVMQNPRHLVRRRGQEARLRCSPMKGHSHVYWYRQLPEEGLKFMVYLQKENIIDESGMPKERFSAEFPKEGPSILRIQQVVRGDSAAYFCASSPGTGIETQYFGPGTRLLVL.